This T cell receptor (beta chain) appears in the sequencing data of a study of T-cell reconstitution after alpha-beta-depleted transplantation in children. Construction of the TCRbeta library involved unique molecular identifiers. Each CDR3 protein gets one entry after TCRdb re-called the PCR reads with MiXCR. The sample lists tens of thousands of distinct CDR3 sequences; around 5.9% were seen once. General study findings and limits: Newly made T cells mostly supplied T-cell counts and diversity one year after transplant. About two months after transplant, alpha-beta T cells reportedly came from several hundred expanded graft clones. For some patients, TCRbeta diversity was high at day 60 because of recipient T cells and thymic progenitors that survived.

This clonotype was detected a few times. Its specificity is unknown. This CDR3 is built from 13 residues. Germline lookup yields CDR1 GTSNPN and CDR2 SVGIG (reference sequence). V lost 6 bases and J lost 0, with 11 bases in between. The genes are TRBV30 and TRBJ1-2; D gene unclear. The sequencing used PBMCs, mostly from graft donor cells, collected 60 days after TCRalphabeta/CD19-depleted stem cell transplant. The clonotype originates from a female patient aged 2-9 years who had a stem cell transplant for aplastic anemia, so the T cells may come from the graft donor. The chain's CDR3 is CACWAEANYGYTF. For the CDR3, the DNA is TGTGCCTGCTGGGCGGAAGCTAACTATGGCTACACCTTC.